The 32 T cell receptor beta chains below all came from one sample that was sequenced in a study of cytomegalovirus exposure and HLA in healthy donors. A multiplex PCR was run with 60 Vbeta primers and 13 Jbeta primers. Method: immunoSEQ multiplex PCR; TCRdb's copy keeps in-frame clones and lacks some. The sample includes 110,000 to 150,000 clones, 70% to 90% of them seen just once. The sequenced sample consisted of PBMCs. The receptors stem from a woman in her 40s in good health and CMV-seropositive.

The chain employs TRBV5-6 and TRBJ2-1, with 10 bases lining up with TRBD2. This CDR3 comprises 16 residues. Germline V CDR1 and CDR2: SGHDT, YYEEEE. J gave up 4 bases and V 6 bases, and 10 bases lay outside the gene matches. CDR3 protein: CASTEPGLASYNEQFF. The DNA of the CDR3 is TGTGCCAGCACCGAGCCGGGACTAGCGAGTTACAATGAGCAGTTCTTC. The full variable domain, rest sourced from reference TRBV5-6 and TRBJ2-1, is DAGVTQSPTHLIKTRGQQVTLRCSPKSGHDTVSWYQQALGQGPQFIFQYYEEEERQRGNFPDRFSGHQFPNYSSELNVNALLLGDSALYLCASTEPGLASYNEQFFGPGTRLTVL.

V gene TRBV7-9 combines with J gene TRBJ2-2; 11 nucleotides match TRBD2. Per the germline V gene, CDR1 is SEHNR and CDR2 is FQNEAQ (reference sequence). Trimming at V came to 6 bases and at J to 6 bases, leaving 12 bases not matched to a gene. The CDR3 consists of 17 residues. The CDR3 DNA follows: TGTGCCAGCAGACTCCCCGGCCGACTAGCGGGACCCGGGGAGCTGTTTTTT. Translation gives CASRLPGRLAGPGELFF.

This clone appeared once. V usage is TRBV7-9 and J usage is TRBJ1-2; D gene uncertain. V was clipped by 4 bases and J by 2 bases, with 17 bases between them. CDR1 SEHNR and CDR2 FQNEAQ come from the germline V gene (reference sequence). The CDR3 totals 16 residues. For the CDR3, the DNA is TGTGCCAGCAGCTCCTCCTCGTGGGAGGGAAACTATGGCTACACCTTC. Its translation: CASSSSSWEGNYGYTF.

The chain joins TRBV30 to TRBJ2-7; 8 bases are shared with TRBD1. V trimming: 8 bases; J trimming: 3 bases; junction bases outside the gene matches: 9. Germline values: CDR1 GTSNPN, CDR2 SVGIG (reference sequence). This CDR3 is built from 13 residues. In nucleotides, the CDR3 is TGTGCCGCGGATACTACAGGGGGCTACGAGCAGTACTTC. It is translated as CAADTTGGYEQYF.

The chain joins TRBV9 to TRBJ1-1, with 10 bases aligning to TRBD1. The CDR3 covers 14 residues. Looked up from germline, CDR1 is SGDLS and CDR2 is YYNGEE. V lost 4 bases and J lost 4; bases outside the gene matches: 4. CDR3 DNA sequence: TGTGCCAGCAGCCAGGGACAGGGGAGCACTGAAGCTTTCTTT. It yields the protein CASSQGQGSTEAFF.

This clone was found a few times. CDR3 sequence (DNA): TGTGCCAGTAGTGTCCTAGCGAGCTCCTACAATGAGCAGTTCTTC. Protein sequence: CASSVLASSYNEQFF. This rearrangement joins TRBV19 to TRBJ2-1; perhaps TRBD2 as D (6 bases). CDR1 and CDR2 from the germline V gene are LNHDA and SQIVND (reference sequence). V lost 5 bases and J lost 0, with 11 bases in between. The CDR3 contains 15 residues.

The CDR3 DNA follows: TGTGCCAGCAGGGGCGCGTTCACAGATACGCAGTATTTT. Translated, it gives CASRGAFTDTQYF. V usage is TRBV28 and J usage is TRBJ2-3; no firm D call. V was trimmed by 6 bases and J by 2 bases, leaving 9 bases between them. Germline V CDR1 and CDR2: MDHEN, SYDVKM. The CDR3 totals 13 residues. Complete variable domain (other parts from reference TRBV28 and TRBJ2-3): DVKVTQSSRYLVKRTGEKVFLECVQDMDHENMFWYRQDPGLGLRLIYFSYDVKMKEKGDIPEGYSVSREKKERFSLILESASTNQTSMYLCASRGAFTDTQYFGPGTRLTVL.

J is TRBJ1-1 and V is TRBV21-1. TRBV21-1 is reported as a pseudogene. The CDR3 is made up of 10 amino acids. CDR3 in DNA: TGTGCCAGCAGCAAAAGCACGGCTTTCTTT. It encodes CASSKSTAFF.

The chain joins TRBV29-1 to TRBJ2-3, with 7 bases matching TRBD2. J gave up 2 bases and V 6 bases, and 8 bases lay outside the gene matches. The germline CDR1 and CDR2 sequences are SQVTM and ANQGSEA. The CDR3 contains 14 residues. CDR3 loop: CSVVWGRATDTQYF. CDR3 nucleotide sequence: TGCAGCGTCGTCTGGGGGAGGGCCACAGATACGCAGTATTTT.

CDR3 in amino acids: CASSSFLGGPNYEQYF. DNA of the CDR3: TGTGCCAGCAGTTCTTTCCTAGGGGGACCAAATTACGAGCAGTACTTC. The chain is built from TRBV28 and TRBJ2-7; tentatively, D is TRBD1 (6 bases). The CDR3 runs to 16 residues. With 4 bases removed from V and 4 bases from J, the gap between germline ends came to 20 bases. The germline V gene encodes CDR1 MDHEN and CDR2 SYDVKM.

J is TRBJ1-5 and V is TRBV27, with D unclear. Trimming shortened V by 4 bases and J by 3 bases, and 4 bases separated the two germline ends. The CDR3 is made up of 12 amino acids. Germline V gives CDR1 MNHEY, CDR2 SMNVEV (reference sequence). CDR3 sequence reads: CASSSHNQPQHF. Written as DNA, the CDR3 is TGTGCCAGCAGTTCCCACAATCAGCCCCAGCATTTT.

In regard to this clone: Germline is not matched at one junction end, which may reflect a read error. The chain carries TRBV5-3 and TRBJ1-6; no reliable D call. TRBV5-3 counts as an open reading frame of uncertain function. The CDR3 is 16 amino acids. The CDR3 nucleotides are TGTGCCAGAAGCTTTTGTCGGAGCTCCCATAATTCACCCCTCCACTTT. Its translation: CARSFCRSSHNSPLHF.

The gene calls are TRBV9 and TRBJ2-3; TRBD2 might be the D (5 bases). Trimming took 4 bases from V and 4 from J, leaving 13 bases between them. CDR1 and CDR2 from the germline V gene are SGDLS and YYNGEE. The CDR3 has 14 amino acids. The CDR3 nucleotides are TGTGCCAGCAGCCGGGGAAGTCTCCCAGATACGCAGTATTTT. This codes for CASSRGSLPDTQYF.

V is TRBV7-9 and J is TRBJ1-2, with 7 bases that match TRBD1. This CDR3 contains 17 residues. J gave up 6 bases and V 1 base, and 14 bases lay outside the gene matches. CDR1 is SEHNR and CDR2 is FQNEAQ in the germline V gene (reference sequence). CDR3 coding DNA: TGTGCCAGCAGCTTAGTACAGGGGTTAGGCAAGATTGATGGCTACACCTTC. Translated: CASSLVQGLGKIDGYTF.

This chain uses TRBV30 with TRBJ2-1; TRBD2 is a possible D gene (5 bases). This CDR3 has 12 amino acids. V shed 3 bases and J shed 8 bases, with 11 bases lying between them. The germline V gene has CDR1 GTSNPN and CDR2 SVGIG (reference sequence). CDR3 nucleotide sequence: TGTGCCTGGAGCGATTCTAGCTATGAGCAGTTCTTC. Translated, it gives CAWSDSSYEQFF.

The chain has TRBV7-2 and TRBJ2-5, with 10 positions matching TRBD2. Germline CDR1 is SGHTA and CDR2 is FQGNSA. The CDR3 totals 15 residues. V lost 1 base, J lost 7 bases, and 6 bases stayed unmatched. Written as DNA, the CDR3 is TGTGCCAGCAGCTTAGTAAGCGGGGGGGCCGGGACCCAGTACTTC. The encoded protein is CASSLVSGGAGTQYF. Combining the CDR3 with reference TRBV7-2 and TRBJ2-5 gives the whole variable domain GAGVSQSPSNKVTEKGKDVELRCDPISGHTALYWYRQSLGQGLEFLIYFQGNSAPDKSGLPSDRFSAERTGGSVSTLTIQRTQQEDSAVYLCASSLVSGGAGTQYFGPGTRLLVL.

This clone was detected only once. This chain links TRBV2 with TRBJ2-7, with 11 bases matching TRBD1. The CDR3 is 14 residues long. In germline, CDR1 is SNHLY, CDR2 FYNNEI. The V and J ends lost 6 bases and 3 bases, in that order; junction bases with no gene match: 4. The CDR3 loop reads CASRIGTGGYEQYF. CDR3 nucleotides: TGTGCCAGCAGAATCGGGACAGGGGGCTACGAGCAGTACTTC.

The J gene is TRBJ2-5, the V gene TRBV7-9; 7 bases are a match to TRBD1. In germline, CDR1 is SEHNR, CDR2 FQNEAQ (reference sequence). The CDR3 has 13 amino acids. After removal of 1 base from V and 7 bases from J, the junction contained 3 bases not matched to a gene. This CDR3 is CASSLGTGGTQYF. The CDR3 nucleotides are TGTGCCAGCAGCTTAGGGACAGGCGGGACCCAGTACTTC.

This clone was counted ten times or more. This chain uses TRBV10-2 with TRBJ1-1; no clear D. V was clipped by 8 bases and J by 3 bases, with 10 bases between them. Germline CDR1 is WSHSY and CDR2 is SAAADI. The CDR3 covers 12 residues. CDR3 DNA: TGCGCCAGCGGTTACACAGACACTGAAGCTTTCTTT. Protein sequence: CASGYTDTEAFF.

The V and J genes are TRBV7-9 and TRBJ2-1; D possibly corresponds to TRBD1 (5 bases). V lost 5 bases, J lost 5 bases, and 25 bases lay in between. This CDR3 region has 18 residues. In germline, CDR1 is SEHNR, CDR2 FQNEAQ (reference sequence). CDR3 sequence: CASSTYQGLGLSHNEQFF. The CDR3 DNA reads as TGTGCCAGCAGCACATATCAGGGTTTGGGCTTATCACACAATGAGCAGTTCTTC.

This CDR3 reads CASIHPLAGGDEQFF. The DNA of the CDR3 is TGTGCCAGCATCCACCCCCTAGCGGGAGGTGATGAGCAGTTCTTC. V gene TRBV6-1 combines with J gene TRBJ2-1, with 11 bases identical to TRBD2. The CDR3 is 15 amino acids. Germline CDR1 and CDR2: MNHNS and SASEGT. The V and J ends lost 7 bases and 8 bases, in that order; junction bases with no gene match: 10.

The chain recombines TRBV7-8 with TRBJ1-6; D is ambiguous. The CDR3 has 13 amino acids. V was cut by 6 bases and J by 10 bases, with 13 bases left in between. Germline-derived CDR1 and CDR2 are SGHVS and FQNEAQ. The CDR3 sequence: CASSRLTASPLHF. The CDR3 coding sequence is TGTGCCAGCAGTCGACTCACGGCCTCACCCCTCCACTTT.

This chain connects TRBV5-1 to TRBJ1-6; TRBD1 agrees at 9 bases. The CDR3 runs to 15 residues. Germline CDR1 and CDR2: SGHRS and YFSETQ. V trimming: 4 bases; J trimming: 7 bases; junction bases outside the gene matches: 6. CDR3 in DNA: TGCGCCAGCAGCCCTGGGACAGGGAACAATTCACCCCTCCACTTT. Protein: CASSPGTGNNSPLHF.

The J gene is TRBJ2-7, the V gene TRBV5-6, with D tentatively TRBD1 (5 bases). Trimming removed 0 bases at V and 5 bases at J, with 15 bases between. CDR1 is SGHDT, CDR2 YYEEEE, per germline. This CDR3 is 15 amino acids long. The CDR3 spells CASSLALQGTNEQYF. The CDR3 DNA reads TGTGCCAGCAGCTTGGCGTTGCAGGGCACGAACGAGCAGTACTTC.

The rearrangement uses TRBV19 and TRBJ1-4, with 7 bases fitting TRBD1. The V gene end was trimmed by 9 bases and the J gene end by 8 bases; junction bases not matched to a gene: 12. The CDR3 spans 14 residues. Germline CDR1 is LNHDA and CDR2 is SQIVND (reference sequence). CDR3 residues: CASLGRGRGEKLFF. In DNA form, the CDR3 reads TGTGCCAGCCTGGGCAGGGGGAGAGGAGAAAAACTGTTTTTT.

The chain is built from TRBV11-3 and TRBJ2-1, with TRBD2 identical over 13 bases. There are 16 residues in the CDR3. The V gene end was trimmed by 2 bases and the J gene end by 7 bases; junction bases not matched to a gene: 5. CDR1 is SGHNT and CDR2 is YENEEA in the germline V gene. The CDR3 DNA follows: TGTGCCAGCAGCTTATCACTAGCGGGAGGGCGTAATGAGCAGTTCTTC. Its translation: CASSLSLAGGRNEQFF.

V usage is TRBV15 and J usage is TRBJ2-3; 8 bases align to TRBD1. The trim removed 1 base at V and 0 bases at J, leaving 3 bases unmatched. Per the germline V gene, CDR1 is LNHNV and CDR2 is YYDKDF (reference sequence). This CDR3 is built from 16 residues. The CDR3 DNA reads TGTGCCACCAGCAGAGGGGACAGGACTAGCACAGATACGCAGTATTTT. It encodes CATSRGDRTSTDTQYF.

V and J are TRBV7-8 and TRBJ2-1; perhaps TRBD2 as D (6 bases). Germline loops: CDR1 SGHVS, CDR2 FQNEAQ. Trimming took off 1 base at V and 4 bases at J, with 17 bases between the two ends. This CDR3 spans 17 amino acids. The CDR3 nucleotides are TGTGCCAGCAGCTTAGGTAGGGACGGAGGGTTTTACAATGAGCAGTTCTTC. Translated: CASSLGRDGGFYNEQFF.

V is TRBV28 and J is TRBJ1-3; D is ambiguous. The CDR3 contains 15 residues. Germline CDR1 is MDHEN and CDR2 is SYDVKM. The V gene lost 3 bases and the J gene lost 0 bases, with 9 bases spanning the gap. The CDR3 is CASSFPPGSGNTIYF. The DNA of the CDR3 is TGTGCCAGCAGTTTCCCACCGGGCTCTGGAAACACCATATATTTT.

CDR3 coding DNA: TGTGCCAGCACCTTGGGGGGACAGAACTATGGCTACACCTTC. Its translation: CASTLGGQNYGYTF. The chain employs TRBV28 and TRBJ1-2; 7 bases align to TRBD1. CDR3 size: 14 residues. The V gene end was trimmed by 7 bases and the J gene end by 2 bases; junction bases not matched to a gene: 7. Germline lookup yields CDR1 MDHEN and CDR2 SYDVKM.

The chain has TRBV19 and TRBJ1-2; 9 nucleotides match TRBD1. The germline gives CDR1 LNHDA, CDR2 SQIVND (reference sequence). This CDR3 is built from 16 residues. J lost 3 bases, V lost 5 bases, and 10 bases had no gene match. The CDR3 coding sequence is TGTGCCAGTAGTTCAACCGGGACAGGGAGTGACTATGGCTACACCTTC. This sequence encodes CASSSTGTGSDYGYTF.

The V gene is TRBV5-4, the J gene TRBJ2-7; perhaps TRBD2 as D (7 bases). V shed 5 bases and J shed 4 bases, with 16 bases lying between them. Germline CDR1 SGHNT, CDR2 YYREEE (reference sequence). The CDR3 contains 14 residues. The CDR3: CASSLGGGEYEQYF. In DNA, the CDR3 is TGTGCCAGCAGTCTGGGGGGGGGCGAATACGAGCAGTACTTC.